The 29 T cell receptor beta chains presented below share a single source sample, sequenced in a study of blood T cell repertoires in COVID-19. The method was immunoSEQ multiplex PCR; TCRdb's version includes in-frame clones alone and lacks a portion of them. The table records more than 85,000 clones, approximately 67% of them present only once. Sequencing was done on a sample of peripheral blood. Source of these receptors: a woman aged 55-70 years with acute or convalescent COVID-19.

V is TRBV29-1 and J is TRBJ2-6; 7 bases match TRBD1. Germline values: CDR1 SQVTM, CDR2 ANQGSEA. V lost 4 bases and J lost 0; bases outside the gene matches: 9. The length of the CDR3 is 17 residues. CDR3 DNA: TGCAGCGTTGCCCGGGACAGCCTTTTCTCTGGGGCCAACGTCCTGACTTTC. Translation: CSVARDSLFSGANVLTF. Variable domain in full (rest from reference TRBV29-1 and TRBJ2-6): SAVISQKPSRDICQRGTSLTIQCQVDSQVTMMFWYRQQPGQSLTLIATANQGSEATYESGFVIDKFPISRPNLTFSTLTVSNMSPEDSSIYLCSVARDSLFSGANVLTFGAGSRLTVL.

This sequence joins TRBV28 and TRBJ1-5; TRBD1 agrees at 8 bases. The V segment lost 5 bases and the J segment 5 bases; nucleotides outside the gene matches: 8. The CDR3 runs to 15 residues. CDR1 and CDR2 from the germline V gene are MDHEN and SYDVKM. The CDR3 reads CASSVSDRGDQPQHF. The CDR3 DNA is TGTGCCAGCAGTGTATCTGACAGGGGCGATCAGCCCCAGCATTTT.

This clone has just one count. The rearrangement uses TRBV4-2 and TRBJ1-4; 7 nucleotides align to TRBD1. The J segment lost 5 bases and the V segment lost 4 bases, leaving 7 bases of the junction unmatched. This CDR3 comprises 15 residues. The germline V gene has CDR1 LGHNA and CDR2 YNFKEQ. DNA for the CDR3: TGTGCCAGCAGCCGGAATCGACAGGGAAATGAAAAACTGTTTTTT. Encoded protein: CASSRNRQGNEKLFF.

The J gene is TRBJ1-2, the V gene TRBV2; 9 bases agree with TRBD1. Germline values: CDR1 SNHLY, CDR2 FYNNEI. The CDR3 is 14 amino acids. After removal of 5 bases from V and 7 bases from J, the junction contained 8 bases not matched to a gene. This CDR3 reads CASSRGQGRVGYTF. CDR3 nucleotides: TGTGCCAGCAGTCGCGGACAGGGGAGGGTTGGCTACACCTTC.

The genes are TRBV10-3 and TRBJ1-2; a weak D match, TRBD1 (5 bases). V was trimmed by 3 bases and J by 4 bases, leaving 21 bases between them. Germline CDR1 and CDR2: ENHRY and SYGVKD. The CDR3 is made up of 17 amino acids. CDR3 nucleotide sequence: TGTGCCATCAGTGATCCCCGGGACCGCGGCGGGATCTATGGCTACACCTTC. The encoded protein is CAISDPRDRGGIYGYTF.

This chain links TRBV5-3 with TRBJ1-5, with TRBD1 matching 7 bases. TRBV5-3 is an ORF for which the function is uncertain. This CDR3 is 12 amino acids long. V lost 4 bases, J lost 7 bases, and 2 bases stayed unmatched. CDR3 residues: CARSQGGQPQHF. CDR3 DNA sequence: TGTGCCAGAAGCCAAGGGGGCCAGCCCCAGCATTTT.

The CDR3 loop is CASSFSSTLNTEAFF. CDR3 bases: TGTGCCAGCAGCTTCTCTTCTACCTTGAACACTGAAGCTTTCTTT. This chain links TRBV7-9 with TRBJ1-1, with D unclear. The length of the CDR3 is 15 residues. V lost 3 bases and J 0 bases, leaving 11 bases between the germline ends. Germline CDR1 is SEHNR and CDR2 is FQNEAQ (reference sequence). The variable domain in full, completed from reference TRBV7-9 and TRBJ1-1, reads DTGVSQNPRHKITKRGQNVTFRCDPISEHNRLYWYRQTLGQGPEFLTYFQNEAQLEKSRLLSDRFSAERPKGSFSTLEIQRTEQGDSAMYLCASSFSSTLNTEAFFGQGTRLTVV.

The chain recombines TRBV2 with TRBJ1-4, with D tentatively TRBD1 (5 bases). CDR1 SNHLY and CDR2 FYNNEI come from the germline V gene. V was trimmed by 5 bases and J by 0 bases, leaving 22 bases between them. The CDR3 consists of 19 residues. The CDR3 region has the DNA TGTGCCAGCAGTTTTGTTTGGAGGGGACCCCCTGCAACTAATGAAAAACTGTTTTTT. Its protein is CASSFVWRGPPATNEKLFF.

The sample holds one count of this clone. V is TRBV4-2 and J is TRBJ1-3; 7 bases fit TRBD1. Looked up from germline, CDR1 is LGHNA and CDR2 is YNFKEQ. V trimming: 0 bases; J trimming: 0 bases; junction bases outside the gene matches: 8. CDR3 length: 18 residues. The CDR3 loop is CASSQDGARGFSGNTIYF. The CDR3 nucleotides are TGTGCCAGCAGCCAAGATGGGGCCAGGGGGTTCTCTGGAAACACCATATATTTT.

The chain is built from TRBV27 and TRBJ1-2; D may be TRBD1 (6 bases). The CDR3 contains 15 residues. In germline, CDR1 is MNHEY, CDR2 SMNVEV (reference sequence). Trimming removed 2 bases from V and 6 bases from J, with 16 bases in between. The chain's CDR3 is CASSLKGERTHGYTF. Here the CDR3 DNA reads TGTGCCAGCAGTTTAAAGGGGGAACGTACGCATGGCTACACCTTC.

The V gene is TRBV10-3, the J gene TRBJ1-2, with TRBD1 identical over 8 bases. The trim removed 2 bases at V and 2 bases at J, leaving 1 base unmatched. Germline V gene sequence: CDR1 ENHRY, CDR2 SYGVKD. The CDR3 spans 14 residues. The CDR3 DNA reads as TGTGCCATCAGTGAGCGACAGGGGAACTATGGCTACACCTTC. Translating gives CAISERQGNYGYTF.

This clone was recorded once. The rearrangement links TRBV19 to TRBJ1-1; possibly TRBD1 for D (5 bases). In germline, CDR1 is LNHDA, CDR2 SQIVND (reference sequence). The CDR3 has 15 residues. V lost 1 base and J lost 5, with 14 bases in between. CDR3 residues: CASSIGGGVGTEAFF. The CDR3 bases are TGTGCCAGTAGTATAGGAGGAGGGGTAGGGACTGAAGCTTTCTTT.

The rearrangement joins TRBV18 to TRBJ1-5, with unresolved D. V shed 0 bases and J shed 2 bases, with 8 bases lying between them. The CDR3 runs to 15 residues. Per germline, CDR1 KGHSH and CDR2 LQKENI. The CDR3 DNA is TGTGCCAGCTCACCACCGGGCGGGGGCAATCAGCCCCAGCATTTT. Its protein is CASSPPGGGNQPQHF.

The chain joins TRBV7-2 to TRBJ1-3, with a weak D call TRBD1 (5 bases). The CDR3 spans 14 residues. Trimming shortened V by 2 bases and J by 7 bases, and 12 bases separated the two germline ends. CDR1 is SGHTA, CDR2 FQGNSA, per germline. Written as DNA, the CDR3 is TGTGCCAGCAGCTTACAGGGTGTAGGGAACACCATATATTTT. It encodes CASSLQGVGNTIYF.

CDR3 amino acids: CASSRDSLATNEKLFF. The DNA for the CDR3 is TGTGCCAGCTCCCGGGACAGCCTCGCAACTAATGAAAAACTGTTTTTT. The chain has TRBV18 and TRBJ1-4, with 7 bases lining up with TRBD1. Germline assignment: CDR1 KGHSH and CDR2 LQKENI. This CDR3 spans 16 amino acids. V lost 6 bases, J lost 0 bases, and 7 bases stayed unmatched.

This chain connects TRBV28 to TRBJ1-2; D unresolved. Germline V CDR1 and CDR2: MDHEN, SYDVKM. V lost 5 bases and J 8 bases, leaving 12 bases between the germline ends. The CDR3 length is 12 residues. In nucleotides, the CDR3 is TGTGCCAGCAGTATCGACAATCACGGCTACACCTTC. Its protein product is CASSIDNHGYTF.

The CDR3 DNA is TGCAGCGTTGAGACCAACAGGGGACCCAATGAAAAACTGTTTTTT. It translates to CSVETNRGPNEKLFF. The chain recombines TRBV29-1 with TRBJ1-4, with 7 bases identical to TRBD1. Losses at the gene ends were 3 bases for V and 5 bases for J; bases not matched to a gene: 9. This CDR3 contains 15 residues. CDR1 is SQVTM and CDR2 is ANQGSEA in the germline V gene. The full variable domain, completed using reference TRBV29-1 and TRBJ1-4, is SAVISQKPSRDICQRGTSLTIQCQVDSQVTMMFWYRQQPGQSLTLIATANQGSEATYESGFVIDKFPISRPNLTFSTLTVSNMSPEDSSIYLCSVETNRGPNEKLFFGSGTQLSVL.

For the CDR3, the DNA is TGTGCCAGCAGCGTATTAGGAGGGAACACCATATATTTT. This codes for CASSVLGGNTIYF. The V gene is TRBV9, the J gene TRBJ1-3; D uncertain. The ends were cut back, 1 base at V and 7 bases at J, with 9 bases in the middle. CDR1 and CDR2 (germline): SGDLS, YYNGEE. This CDR3 has 13 amino acids.

The chain joins TRBV3-1 (or the pseudogene TRBV3-2) to TRBJ1-2, with TRBD1 matching 8 bases. Germline-derived CDR1 and CDR2 are LGHDT and YNNKEL (reference sequence). V dropped 1 base and J dropped 0; count of bases not matched to a gene: 4. CDR3 size: 16 residues. CDR3 nucleotides: TGTGCCAGCAGCCAAGTACTGACAGGGGCTAACTATGGCTACACCTTC. Encoded protein: CASSQVLTGANYGYTF.

V gene TRBV4-1 combines with J gene TRBJ1-2; no reliable D call. This CDR3 is 13 amino acids long. CDR1 and CDR2 from the germline V gene are MGHRA and YSYEKL. V gave up 3 bases and J gave up 6 bases, with 11 bases separating them. In DNA, the CDR3 is TGCGCCAGCAGCCACCCTGGGAGGGATGGCTACACCTTC. Encoded protein: CASSHPGRDGYTF.

This sequence joins TRBV9 and TRBJ2-5; 11 positions agree with TRBD1. Germline CDR1 reads SGDLS; CDR2 reads YYNGEE. Trimming removed 3 bases from V and 5 bases from J; junction bases left unmatched: 6. This CDR3 has 15 residues. The CDR3 here is CASSEKGQGGETQYF. Written as DNA, the CDR3 is TGTGCCAGCAGCGAAAAGGGACAGGGGGGTGAGACCCAGTACTTC.

This clone occurred a few times. V gene TRBV10-3 combines with J gene TRBJ2-7, with D perhaps matching TRBD1 (5 bases). CDR3 size: 14 residues. V lost 7 bases and J lost 7, with 20 bases in between. Germline V CDR1 and CDR2: ENHRY, SYGVKD. The DNA for the CDR3 is TGTGCCATCACCCCGGGCAGGGCCGCGGAAGAGCAGTACTTC. The encoded protein is CAITPGRAAEEQYF.

The gene calls are TRBV10-3 and TRBJ2-1, with a weak D call TRBD2 (5 bases). Per germline, CDR1 ENHRY and CDR2 SYGVKD. V was clipped by 3 bases and J by 6 bases, with 9 bases between them. CDR3 length: 13 amino acids. The CDR3 bases are TGTGCCATCAGTGATGGTCGGGGCAATGAGCAGTTCTTC. Protein product: CAISDGRGNEQFF.

This chain links TRBV5-1 with TRBJ1-5, with D uncertain. V lost 4 bases, J lost 4 bases, and 12 bases lay in between. The germline gives CDR1 SGHRS, CDR2 YFSETQ. This CDR3 comprises 14 residues. CDR3 sequence reads: CASSLGFDNQPQHF. As DNA, the CDR3 is TGCGCCAGCAGCCTCGGTTTCGATAATCAGCCCCAGCATTTT. Based on the CDR3 plus reference TRBV5-1 and TRBJ1-5, the full variable domain is KAGVTQTPRYLIKTRGQQVTLSCSPISGHRSVSWYQQTPGQGLQFLFEYFSETQRNKGNFPGRFSGRQFSNSRSEMNVSTLELGDSALYLCASSLGFDNQPQHFGDGTRLSIL.

The rearrangement joins TRBV4-2 to TRBJ2-1; TRBD2 agrees at 12 bases. Looked up from germline, CDR1 is LGHNA and CDR2 is YNFKEQ. The J segment lost 8 bases and the V segment lost 0 bases, leaving 5 bases of the junction unmatched. This CDR3 is built from 16 residues. CDR3 bases: TGTGCCAGCAGCCAAGAAGCTAGCGGGGGGGTCTATGAGCAGTTCTTC. Its protein is CASSQEASGGVYEQFF.

The chain uses TRBV24-1 and TRBJ1-5, with 9 positions matching TRBD1. CDR3 size: 17 residues. Germline loops: CDR1 KGHDR, CDR2 SFDVKD. The V segment lost 4 bases and the J segment 3 bases; nucleotides outside the gene matches: 9. In DNA form, the CDR3 reads TGTGCCACCAGTGAACCTACCGGGACAGGGTTCAATCAGCCCCAGCATTTT. It yields the protein CATSEPTGTGFNQPQHF.

The V gene is TRBV19, the J gene TRBJ2-3; 7 positions match TRBD1. Germline trimming cut 9 bases from V and 3 bases from J; bases unmatched to any gene: 18. CDR1 is LNHDA, CDR2 SQIVND, per germline (reference sequence). This CDR3 spans 17 amino acids. The CDR3 coding sequence is TGTGCCAGAAGGGACAGCAGGGGAAGACTACATACAGATACGCAGTATTTT. Its protein product is CARRDSRGRLHTDTQYF.

The chain links TRBV27 to TRBJ1-2; weak D call: TRBD1 (6 bases). V was cut by 0 bases and J by 4 bases, with 15 bases left in between. This CDR3 region has 16 residues. CDR1 is MNHEY, CDR2 SMNVEV, per germline (reference sequence). DNA for the CDR3: TGTGCCAGCAGTTTATCGGGTCGGGGGGGCGCCTATGGCTACACCTTC. Its translation is CASSLSGRGGAYGYTF.

The V and J genes are TRBV10-1 and TRBJ2-3; 8 bases fit TRBD2. This CDR3 contains 15 residues. Germline assignment: CDR1 WNHNN and CDR2 SYGVQD (reference sequence). Unmatched junction bases numbered 5, after V lost 3 bases and J lost 3 bases. The CDR3 DNA is TGCGCCAGCAGTGAACCGGGGGGGTCAACAGATACGCAGTATTTT. This codes for CASSEPGGSTDTQYF.